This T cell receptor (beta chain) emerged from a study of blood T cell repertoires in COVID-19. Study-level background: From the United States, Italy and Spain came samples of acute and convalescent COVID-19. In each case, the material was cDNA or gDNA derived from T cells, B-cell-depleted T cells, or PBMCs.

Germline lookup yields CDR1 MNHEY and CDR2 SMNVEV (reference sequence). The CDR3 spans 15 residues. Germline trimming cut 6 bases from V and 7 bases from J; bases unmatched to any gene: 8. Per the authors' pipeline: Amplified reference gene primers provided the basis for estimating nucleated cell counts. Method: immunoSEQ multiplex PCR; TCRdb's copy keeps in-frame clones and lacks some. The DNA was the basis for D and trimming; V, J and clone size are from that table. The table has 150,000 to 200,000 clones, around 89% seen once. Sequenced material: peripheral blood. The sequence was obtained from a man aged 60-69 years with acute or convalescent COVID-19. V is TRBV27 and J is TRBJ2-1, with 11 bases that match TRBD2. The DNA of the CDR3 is TGTGCCAGCAGAAGAAGGACTAGCGGGCGTAATGAGCAGTTCTTC. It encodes CASRRRTSGRNEQFF.